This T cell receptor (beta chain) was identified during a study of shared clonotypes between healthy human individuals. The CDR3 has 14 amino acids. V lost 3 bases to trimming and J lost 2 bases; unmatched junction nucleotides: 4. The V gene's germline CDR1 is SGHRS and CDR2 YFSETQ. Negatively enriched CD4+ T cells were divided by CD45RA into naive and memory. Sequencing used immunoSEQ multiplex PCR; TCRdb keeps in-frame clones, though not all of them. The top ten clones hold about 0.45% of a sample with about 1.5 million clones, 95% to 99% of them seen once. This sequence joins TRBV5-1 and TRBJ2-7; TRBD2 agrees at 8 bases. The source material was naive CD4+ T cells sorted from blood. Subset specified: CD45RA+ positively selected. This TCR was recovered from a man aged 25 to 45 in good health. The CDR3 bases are TGCGCCAGCAGCTCCTTAGCGGGAACCTACGAGCAGTACTTC. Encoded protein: CASSSLAGTYEQYF. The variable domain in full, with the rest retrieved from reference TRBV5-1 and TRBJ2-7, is KAGVTQTPRYLIKTRGQQVTLSCSPISGHRSVSWYQQTPGQGLQFLFEYFSETQRNKGNFPGRFSGRQFSNSRSEMNVSTLELGDSALYLCASSSLAGTYEQYFGPGTRLTVT.